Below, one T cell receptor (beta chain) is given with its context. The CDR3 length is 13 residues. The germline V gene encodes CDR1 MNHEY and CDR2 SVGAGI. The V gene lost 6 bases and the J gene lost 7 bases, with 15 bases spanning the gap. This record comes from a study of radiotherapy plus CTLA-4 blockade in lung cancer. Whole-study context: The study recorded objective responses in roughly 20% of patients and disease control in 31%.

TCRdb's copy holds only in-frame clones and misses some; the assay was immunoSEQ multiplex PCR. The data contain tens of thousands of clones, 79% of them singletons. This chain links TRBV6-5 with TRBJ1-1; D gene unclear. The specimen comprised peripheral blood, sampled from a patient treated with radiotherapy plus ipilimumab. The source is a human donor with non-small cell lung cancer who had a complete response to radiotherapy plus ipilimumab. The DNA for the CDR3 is TGTGCCAGCAGCTCTCCTCGGACGAGTGAAGCTTTCTTT. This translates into CASSSPRTSEAFF.